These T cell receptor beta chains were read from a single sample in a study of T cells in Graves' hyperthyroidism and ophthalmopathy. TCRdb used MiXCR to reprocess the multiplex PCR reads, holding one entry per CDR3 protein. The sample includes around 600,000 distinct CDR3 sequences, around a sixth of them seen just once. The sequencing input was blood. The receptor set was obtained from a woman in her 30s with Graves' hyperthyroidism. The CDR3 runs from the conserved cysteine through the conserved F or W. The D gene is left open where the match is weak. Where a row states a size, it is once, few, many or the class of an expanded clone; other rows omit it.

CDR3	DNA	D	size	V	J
CASRQPGQSTDTQYF	TGTGCCAGCAGACAGCCGGGACAGAGCACAGATACGCAGTATTTT	TRBD1	.	TRBV27	TRBJ2-3
CSARDAGGVTDTQYF	TGCAGTGCTAGGGATGCGGGAGGAGTCACAGATACGCAGTATTTT	TRBD2	many	TRBV20-1	TRBJ2-3
CASEKRWRPGTDTQYF	TGTGCCAGCGAGAAAAGATGGAGGCCCGGCACAGATACGCAGTATTTT	.	many	TRBV6-2/TRBV6-3	TRBJ2-3
CSARDLVSTDTQYF	TGCAGTGCTAGAGATCTCGTGAGCACAGATACGCAGTATTTT	.	many	TRBV20-1	TRBJ2-3
CASSQGLGDTEAFF	TGCGCCAGCAGCCAAGGCCTGGGGGACACTGAAGCTTTCTTT	.	few	TRBV4-1	TRBJ1-1
CASSSVRSDQPQHF	TGTGCCAGCAGTTCAGTTCGCTCAGATCAGCCCCAGCATTTT	.	few	TRBV12-3/TRBV12-4	TRBJ1-5
CASSPPVISYNEQFF	TGTGCCAGCTCACCACCGGTTATTTCCTACAATGAGCAGTTCTTC	.	few	TRBV18	TRBJ2-1
CASSQSFVQYF	TGTGCCAGCAGCCAAAGCTTTGTGCAGTACTTC	.	.	TRBV2	TRBJ2-7
CASSRGTLGSGANVLTF	TGCGCCAGCAGCCGCGGCACCTTAGGGTCTGGGGCCAACGTCCTGACTTTC	.	.	TRBV4-3	TRBJ2-6
CASNGLAGAETQYF	TGTGCCAGCAACGGACTAGCGGGAGCAGAGACCCAGTACTTC	TRBD2	many	TRBV7-9	TRBJ2-5
CASSQVLDQPQHF	TGTGCCAGCAGCCAAGTTCTTGATCAGCCCCAGCATTTT	.	many	TRBV3-1	TRBJ1-5
CASSPLRKGAANEKLFF	TGTGCCAGCAGCCCACTAAGAAAAGGGGCGGCTAATGAAAAACTGTTTTTT	.	few	TRBV5-5	TRBJ1-4
CSAIRTARYEQYF	TGCAGTGCTATCCGGACAGCGCGCTACGAGCAGTACTTC	.	many	TRBV20-1	TRBJ2-7
CAWSVTDYEQYF	TGTGCCTGGAGTGTAACAGACTACGAGCAGTACTTC	.	.	TRBV30	TRBJ2-7
CASRAREQYF	TGTGCCAGCAGGGCGAGGGAGCAGTACTTC	.	many	TRBV28	TRBJ2-7
CASSLNGGREQFF	TGTGCCAGCAGCCTGAACGGAGGGAGGGAGCAGTTCTTC	.	many	TRBV28	TRBJ2-1
CSARDQQRDPPFF	TGCAGTGCTAGAGATCAGCAACGAGACCCTCCTTTCTTT	.	.	TRBV20-1	TRBJ1-1
CSARLGLRSYEQYF	TGCAGTGCTCGGCTGGGGCTCCGCTCCTACGAGCAGTACTTC	.	few	TRBV20-1	TRBJ2-7
CASSRAGVLYGYTF	TGTGCCAGCAGCCGGGCAGGGGTCCTCTATGGCTACACCTTC	.	few	TRBV5-4	TRBJ1-2
CASSEQAYEQYF	TGTGCCAGCAGTGAACAAGCATACGAGCAGTACTTC	.	many	TRBV2	TRBJ2-7
CSARMSGNTIYF	TGCAGTGCGCGGATGTCTGGAAACACCATATATTTT	.	.	TRBV20-1	TRBJ1-3
CSAKTGTTYEQYF	TGCAGTGCAAAAACAGGGACTACCTACGAGCAGTACTTC	.	few	TRBV20-1	TRBJ2-7
CASSPVLAGGINEQFF	TGTGCCAGCAGCCCCGTACTAGCGGGAGGGATCAATGAGCAGTTCTTC	TRBD2	.	TRBV7-3	TRBJ2-1
CASSIDSGSNNEQFF	TGTGCCAGTAGTATAGACAGCGGGAGTAACAATGAGCAGTTCTTC	TRBD2	.	TRBV19	TRBJ2-1
CAISGSSGATGAQYF	TGTGCCATCAGTGGATCTAGCGGGGCTACGGGGGCCCAGTACTTC	TRBD2	many	TRBV10-3	TRBJ2-5
CASSYGTGGNTIYF	TGTGCCAGCAGTTACGGGACAGGGGGAAACACCATATATTTT	TRBD1	few	TRBV6-5	TRBJ1-3
CASSERGAPWNEQFF	TGTGCCAGCAGTGAAAGGGGGGCCCCATGGAATGAGCAGTTCTTC	.	few	TRBV6-1	TRBJ2-1
CSVAPLDRAGTEAFF	TGCAGCGTTGCCCCCCTCGACAGGGCGGGCACTGAAGCTTTCTTT	TRBD1	few	TRBV29-1	TRBJ1-1
CASSYSWEGGRDNEQFF	TGTGCCAGCAGCTATTCTTGGGAGGGCGGGAGAGACAATGAGCAGTTCTTC	TRBD2	many	TRBV11-3	TRBJ2-1
CASSEQGQGNSPLHF	TGTGCCAGCAGTGAACAGGGACAGGGAAATTCACCCCTCCACTTT	TRBD1	few	TRBV2	TRBJ1-6
CASRLAGEPHEQYF	TGTGCCAGCCGACTAGCGGGAGAGCCCCACGAGCAGTACTTC	TRBD2	.	TRBV6-4	TRBJ2-7
CASSQVSTDTQYF	TGTGCCAGCAGCCAAGTGTCTACAGATACGCAGTATTTT	.	.	TRBV3-1	TRBJ2-3
CASSRPTGRITEAFF	TGTGCCAGCAGCCGACCAACAGGGAGGATCACTGAAGCTTTCTTT	.	many	TRBV3-1	TRBJ1-1
CASRPSFLAGVVYEQYF	TGTGCCAGCAGACCTTCCTTCTTAGCGGGAGTTGTGTACGAGCAGTACTTC	TRBD2	.	TRBV6-1	TRBJ2-7
CASSQGTDTQYF	TGTGCCAGCAGCCAGGGCACAGATACGCAGTATTTT	.	many	TRBV3-1	TRBJ2-3
CASSLVRGSEAFF	TGTGCCAGCAGCTTGGTCCGGGGATCTGAAGCTTTCTTT	.	many	TRBV11-2	TRBJ1-1
CSVGGPGGGYGYTF	TGCAGCGTTGGTGGGCCGGGCGGAGGATATGGCTACACCTTC	.	many	TRBV29-1	TRBJ1-2
CASSLGGSGRASEQFF	TGTGCCAGCAGCCTGGGTGGGAGCGGGAGGGCCAGTGAGCAGTTCTTC	TRBD2	many	TRBV11-2	TRBJ2-1
CAISRTSGQNEQFF	TGTGCCATCAGTAGGACTAGCGGGCAAAATGAGCAGTTCTTC	TRBD2	.	TRBV6-1	TRBJ2-1
CASSEMEVAAEAFF	TGTGCCAGCAGTGAAATGGAGGTTGCGGCTGAAGCTTTCTTT	.	many	TRBV6-1	TRBJ1-1
CAVANYYEQYF	TGTGCCGTCGCAAATTACTACGAGCAGTACTTC	.	many	TRBV6-2/TRBV6-3	TRBJ2-7
CASSVHGAVAGARTDTQYF	TGTGCCAGCAGCGTCCACGGAGCGGTAGCGGGAGCTCGCACAGATACGCAGTATTTT	TRBD2	.	TRBV9	TRBJ2-3
CSARDPDAYNEQFF	TGCAGTGCTAGAGATCCGGACGCATACAATGAGCAGTTCTTC	.	many	TRBV20-1	TRBJ2-1
CASSQDCYPRGLAGVDYSYNEQFF	TGCGCCAGCAGCCAAGATTGTTATCCCCGAGGACTAGCGGGAGTAGATTACTCCTACAATGAGCAGTTCTTC	TRBD2	few	TRBV4-3	TRBJ2-1
CASSIPRTEAFF	TGTGCCAGTAGTATACCCCGTACTGAAGCTTTCTTT	.	few	TRBV19	TRBJ1-1
CASSQGRTATNSPLHF	TGCGCCAGCAGCCAAGGAAGGACAGCTACAAATTCACCCCTCCACTTT	.	.	TRBV4-1	TRBJ1-6
CASSSGPHVYGEQYF	TGTGCCAGCAGCTCGGGCCCCCATGTCTACGGTGAGCAGTACTTC	.	many	TRBV9	TRBJ2-7
CASSPRQHEQYF	TGTGCCAGCAGCCCCCGACAACACGAGCAGTACTTC	.	many	TRBV12-3/TRBV12-4	TRBJ2-7
CASSLGLAGLRAGELFF	TGTGCCAGCAGCTTAGGGCTAGCGGGCCTCCGGGCCGGGGAGCTGTTTTTT	TRBD2	few	TRBV5-8	TRBJ2-2
CASSETGTPGTYEQYF	TGTGCCAGCAGCGAGACCGGGACCCCGGGGACCTACGAGCAGTACTTC	.	.	TRBV9	TRBJ2-7
CASSYYGRLTDTQYF	TGTGCCAGCAGTTATTACGGACGACTCACAGATACGCAGTATTTT	.	few	TRBV6-2/TRBV6-3	TRBJ2-3
CASSQRLAGVGELFF	TGTGCCAGCAGCCAACGACTAGCGGGAGTCGGGGAGCTGTTTTTT	TRBD2	few	TRBV14	TRBJ2-2
CASSLESSGANVLTF	TGTGCCAGCAGCTTAGAGTCCTCTGGGGCCAACGTCCTGACTTTC	.	few	TRBV13	TRBJ2-6
CASSPFAADTQYF	TGTGCCAGCAGCCCTTTTGCTGCAGATACGCAGTATTTT	.	many	TRBV7-8	TRBJ2-3
CASSPLAGAGSYEQYF	TGTGCCAGCAGCCCACTAGCGGGAGCGGGCTCCTACGAGCAGTACTTC	TRBD2	.	TRBV7-2	TRBJ2-7
CASSPGQVFTDTQYF	TGCGCCAGCTCTCCGGGACAGGTATTCACAGATACGCAGTATTTT	TRBD1	few	TRBV5-1	TRBJ2-3
CASSRNDATASSNYGYTF	TGTGCCAGTAGTCGGAACGACGCCACGGCGAGTTCTAACTATGGCTACACCTTC	.	few	TRBV19	TRBJ1-2